The 3 T cell receptor beta chains reported below all come from one sample, sequenced in a study of blood T cell repertoires in COVID-19. The protocol was immunoSEQ multiplex PCR, while the TCRdb copy is restricted to in-frame clones and leaves out a portion. In the table there are approximately 230,000 clones, about 86% of which are singletons. Sequenced sample: peripheral blood. These receptors originate from a man older than 75 with acute or convalescent COVID-19.

V and J are TRBV7-2 and TRBJ2-3, with 10 bases aligning to TRBD2. The V segment lost 0 bases and the J segment 4 bases; nucleotides outside the gene matches: 4. The CDR3 loop spans 16 amino acids. Germline loops: CDR1 SGHTA, CDR2 FQGNSA. Written as DNA, the CDR3 is TGTGCCAGCAGCTTAGCAGCGGGAGGGCCCTCAGATACGCAGTATTTT. Its translation is CASSLAAGGPSDTQYF.

The chain links TRBV7-9 to TRBJ1-1; D is ambiguous. Trimming removed 1 base at V and 5 bases at J, with 11 bases between. This CDR3 comprises 14 residues. Germline CDR1 SEHNR, CDR2 FQNEAQ (reference sequence). The CDR3 protein is CASSLVAGETEAFF. In nucleotides, the CDR3 is TGTGCCAGCAGCTTAGTAGCCGGGGAAACTGAAGCTTTCTTT.

The chain combines TRBV9 with TRBJ1-2, with TRBD1 matching over 11 bases. This CDR3 has 17 residues. Trimming cost V 4 bases and J 6 bases; bases outside gene matches: 14. Germline CDR1 reads SGDLS; CDR2 reads YYNGEE. CDR3 in amino acids: CASSSFGAGTGGNGYTF. The CDR3 DNA is TGTGCCAGCAGCTCCTTCGGGGCCGGGACAGGGGGAAATGGCTACACCTTC. The full variable domain, completed using reference TRBV9 and TRBJ1-2, is DSGVTQTPKHLITATGQRVTLRCSPRSGDLSVYWYQQSLDQGLQFLIQYYNGEERAKGNILERFSAQQFPDLHSELNLSSLELGDSALYFCASSSFGAGTGGNGYTFGSGTRLTVV.